This T cell receptor beta chain derives from a study of blood T cell repertoires in COVID-19. Looking at the study overall: Collection of acute and convalescent COVID-19 samples took place in the United States, Italy and Spain. PBMCs, B-cell-depleted T cells, or T cells provided the cDNA or gDNA that made up the material.

Per the original methods: Estimates of nucleated cell counts were drawn from the amplification of reference gene primers. Profiled with immunoSEQ multiplex PCR; TCRdb holds only in-frame clones, not every one. V, J and clone size were drawn from that table, and D and trimming were deduced from the DNA. This sample carries about 490,000 clones, over 75% of them seen once, and the ten largest clones take 3.2%. CDR1 is LNHDA and CDR2 is SQIVND in the germline V gene (reference sequence). CDR3 size: 15 residues. J lost 5 bases, V lost 7 bases, and 8 bases had no gene match. The chain combines TRBV19 with TRBJ2-1; TRBD2 aligns across 10 bases. Sequencing was performed on peripheral blood. This sequence originates from a human donor in a cohort sampled during active COVID-19. The CDR3 DNA follows: TGTGCCAGTATCCCTAGCGGGGGAAACCACAATGAGCAGTTCTTC. This gives the protein CASIPSGGNHNEQFF.